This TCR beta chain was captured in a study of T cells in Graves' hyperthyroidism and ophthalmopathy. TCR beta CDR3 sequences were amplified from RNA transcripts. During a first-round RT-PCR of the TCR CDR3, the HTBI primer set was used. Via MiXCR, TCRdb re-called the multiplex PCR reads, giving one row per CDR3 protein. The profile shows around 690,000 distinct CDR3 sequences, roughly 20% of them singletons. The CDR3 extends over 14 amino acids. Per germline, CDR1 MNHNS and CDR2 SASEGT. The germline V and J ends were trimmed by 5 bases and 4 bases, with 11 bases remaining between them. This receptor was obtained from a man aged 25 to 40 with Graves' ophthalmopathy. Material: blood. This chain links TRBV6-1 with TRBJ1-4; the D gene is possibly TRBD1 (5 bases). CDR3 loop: CASSRDGFNEKLFF. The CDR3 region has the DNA TGTGCCAGCAGTCGGGACGGATTTAATGAAAAACTGTTTTTT.